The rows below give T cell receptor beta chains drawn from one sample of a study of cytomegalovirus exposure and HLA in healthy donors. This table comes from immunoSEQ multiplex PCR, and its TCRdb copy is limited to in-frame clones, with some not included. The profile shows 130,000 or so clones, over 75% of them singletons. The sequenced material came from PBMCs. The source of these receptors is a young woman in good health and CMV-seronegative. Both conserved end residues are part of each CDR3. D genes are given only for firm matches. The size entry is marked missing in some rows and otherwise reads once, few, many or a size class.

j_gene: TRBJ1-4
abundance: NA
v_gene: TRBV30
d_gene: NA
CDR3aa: CAWSVGAATNEKLFF
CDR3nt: TGTGCCTGGAGTGTAGGGGCCGCAACTAATGAAAAACTGTTTTTT

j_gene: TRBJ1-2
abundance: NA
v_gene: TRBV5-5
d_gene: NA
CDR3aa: CASSSRTRIHYGYTF
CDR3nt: TGTGCCAGCAGCTCGCGGACTCGGATTCACTATGGCTACACCTTC

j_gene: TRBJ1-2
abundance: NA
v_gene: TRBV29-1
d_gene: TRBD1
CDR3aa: CSGATGGGDGYTF
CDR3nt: TGCAGCGGGGCGACAGGGGGCGGAGATGGCTACACCTTC

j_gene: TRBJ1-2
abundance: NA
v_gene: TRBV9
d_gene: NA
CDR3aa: CASGSGYYGYTF
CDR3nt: TGTGCCAGCGGTTCAGGATACTATGGCTACACCTTC

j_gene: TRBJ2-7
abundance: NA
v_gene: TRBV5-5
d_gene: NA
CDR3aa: CASSRLSQSSYEQYF
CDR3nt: TGTGCCAGCAGTCGTTTGAGCCAAAGCTCCTACGAGCAGTACTTC

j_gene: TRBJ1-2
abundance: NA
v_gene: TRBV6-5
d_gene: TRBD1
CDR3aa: CASSFDRDRAGYTF
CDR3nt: TGTGCCAGCAGTTTCGACCGGGACAGGGCCGGCTACACCTTC

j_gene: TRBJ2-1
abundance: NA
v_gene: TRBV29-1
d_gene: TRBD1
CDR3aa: CSVVKTGGLSEQFF
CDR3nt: TGCAGCGTGGTTAAGACAGGGGGCTTATCTGAGCAGTTCTTC

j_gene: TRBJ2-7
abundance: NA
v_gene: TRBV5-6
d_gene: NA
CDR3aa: CANSPGTSPYEQYF
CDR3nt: TGTGCCAACAGCCCGGGGACATCGCCCTACGAGCAGTACTTC

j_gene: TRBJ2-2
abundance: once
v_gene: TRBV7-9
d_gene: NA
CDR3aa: CASSGPGHNTGELFF
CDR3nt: TGTGCCAGCAGCGGGCCGGGACATAACACCGGGGAGCTGTTTTTT

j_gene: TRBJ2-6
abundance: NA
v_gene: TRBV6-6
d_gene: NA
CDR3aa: CASKGGGSGANVLTF
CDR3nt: TGTGCCAGCAAGGGGGGGGGTTCTGGGGCCAACGTCCTGACTTTC